These 20 T cell receptor beta chains were all obtained from the same sample, sequenced in a study of blood T cell repertoires in COVID-19. Clones were read by immunoSEQ multiplex PCR, and TCRdb kept only the in-frame ones, dropping some. This repertoire shows around 130,000 clones, around 85% found once; its top ten account for 3.9%. The sequenced sample consisted of peripheral blood. These receptors all stem from a man aged 60-69 years with acute or convalescent COVID-19.

The V and J genes are TRBV4-3 and TRBJ2-3, with a weak D call TRBD1 (6 bases). V lost 5 bases to trimming and J lost 6 bases, with 18 bases between them. There are 15 residues in the CDR3. Germline V gives CDR1 LGHNA, CDR2 YSLEER. CDR3 coding DNA: TGCGCCAGCAGCGCTCTCAGGGGACCTGGGGATACGCAGTATTTT. Translating it yields CASSALRGPGDTQYF.

This chain uses TRBV7-2 with TRBJ2-1, with TRBD1 identical over 11 bases. Germline values: CDR1 SGHTA, CDR2 FQGNSA. CDR3 length equals 14 residues. V lost 5 bases to trimming and J lost 8 bases; unmatched junction nucleotides: 5. The CDR3 loop reads CASSIRTGGDEQFF. As DNA, the CDR3 is TGTGCCAGCAGCATACGGACAGGGGGCGATGAGCAGTTCTTC.

The chain recombines TRBV19 with TRBJ2-1; D is ambiguous. This CDR3 comprises 13 residues. The V gene's germline CDR1 is LNHDA and CDR2 SQIVND (reference sequence). V was shortened by 2 bases and J by 6 bases, with 8 bases between the two germline ends. The CDR3 nucleotides are TGTGCCAGTAGTATATCAGCGTTCAATGAGCAGTTCTTC. This gives the protein CASSISAFNEQFF.

J is TRBJ2-2 and V is TRBV29-1; 8 bases are a match to TRBD2. CDR1 SQVTM and CDR2 ANQGSEA come from the germline V gene. V trimming: 6 bases; J trimming: 4 bases; junction bases outside the gene matches: 7. This CDR3 comprises 14 residues. In DNA, the CDR3 is TGCAGCGTCCCCGGGGGGGCGACCACCGGGGAGCTGTTTTTT. It specifies CSVPGGATTGELFF.

J is TRBJ2-3 and V is TRBV9; 8 bases agree with TRBD2. CDR1 is SGDLS, CDR2 YYNGEE, per germline. The CDR3 runs 16 residues. J was trimmed by 0 bases and V by 4 bases; bases with no gene match: 7. As DNA, the CDR3 is TGTGCCAGCAGCCCTCCGGGGGGGGGTAGCACAGATACGCAGTATTTT. Its protein is CASSPPGGGSTDTQYF.

The V and J genes are TRBV24-1 and TRBJ2-1; D may be TRBD1 (6 bases). Germline V gene sequence: CDR1 KGHDR, CDR2 SFDVKD. There are 16 residues in the CDR3. V lost 5 bases to trimming and J lost 8 bases, with 21 bases between them. Written as DNA, the CDR3 is TGTGCCACCAGTGGTCAGGAAACAGGGTCAAATTATGAGCAGTTCTTC. This translates into CATSGQETGSNYEQFF.

The chain links TRBV6-4 to TRBJ2-1, with 13 bases that match TRBD2. The CDR3 spans 15 residues. J gave up 6 bases and V 6 bases, and 5 bases lay outside the gene matches. CDR1 is MRHNA, CDR2 SNTAGT, per germline. CDR3 sequence reads: CASSRTSGSVNEQFF. The CDR3, as DNA: TGTGCCAGCAGCAGGACTAGCGGGAGTGTCAATGAGCAGTTCTTC.

In this sample, this clone turned up once. The chain links TRBV28 to TRBJ2-7; D is possibly TRBD1 (6 bases). CDR1 MDHEN and CDR2 SYDVKM come from the germline V gene. Between the trimmed V and J ends, which lost 2 bases and 5 bases, there was a span of 16 bases. The length of the CDR3 is 15 residues. The DNA for the CDR3 is TGTGCCAGCAGTTTAGTCTGGGGGCAGTCCCACGAGCAGTACTTC. Encoded protein: CASSLVWGQSHEQYF.

This clone was observed many times. The chain uses TRBV6-4 and TRBJ2-2; 8 positions match TRBD1. The CDR3 totals 13 residues. Germline CDR1 reads MRHNA; CDR2 reads SNTAGT. Germline trimming cut 6 bases from V and 6 bases from J; bases unmatched to any gene: 3. The CDR3 protein is CASRQGEAGELFF. The CDR3 DNA sequence: TGTGCCAGCAGACAGGGGGAGGCCGGGGAGCTGTTTTTT.

The rearrangement joins TRBV12-3 or TRBV12-4 to TRBJ2-5, with 7 bases lining up with TRBD2. There are 13 residues in the CDR3. With 8 bases clipped from V and 1 base from J, the junction kept 4 bases outside the gene matches. The CDR3 loop reads CASGGTTQETQYF. The CDR3 DNA sequence: TGTGCCAGCGGAGGGACTACCCAAGAGACCCAGTACTTC.

The chain is built from TRBV7-2 and TRBJ1-4; possibly TRBD1 for D (6 bases). Trimming stripped 3 bases from V and 1 base from J, with 12 bases between. This CDR3 is 16 amino acids long. Germline lookup yields CDR1 SGHTA and CDR2 FQGNSA. CDR3 sequence (DNA): TGTGCCAGCAGCTTCAGGGGCGACGGAACTAATGAAAAACTGTTTTTT. It is translated as CASSFRGDGTNEKLFF.

The chain couples TRBV27 to TRBJ2-7; no clear D gene. The germline V gene has CDR1 MNHEY and CDR2 SMNVEV (reference sequence). Trimming took 7 bases from V and 9 from J, leaving 16 bases between them. The CDR3 is 12 residues long. CDR3 coding DNA: TGTGCCAGCATTGGCCACAGAATCCGGCAGTACTTC. This translates into CASIGHRIRQYF.

This chain uses TRBV7-9 with TRBJ2-5; tentatively, D is TRBD2 (5 bases). Per the germline V gene, CDR1 is SEHNR and CDR2 is FQNEAQ (reference sequence). CDR3 length: 14 residues. V lost 5 bases and J 5 bases, leaving 15 bases between the germline ends. CDR3 bases: TGTGCCAGCAGCCTCAGCGGCCTGGGGGAGACCCAGTACTTC. It is translated as CASSLSGLGETQYF.

The chain is built from TRBV6-1 and TRBJ2-7, with D maybe TRBD2 (5 bases). With 3 bases removed from V and 4 bases from J, the gap between germline ends came to 19 bases. This CDR3 is 16 amino acids long. In germline, CDR1 is MNHNS, CDR2 SASEGT. In nucleotides, the CDR3 is TGTGCCAGCAGTGAGCTAAAAGGAGGTGGAAGGTACGAGCAGTACTTC. It translates to CASSELKGGGRYEQYF.

The V gene is TRBV7-2, the J gene TRBJ2-2; weak D call: TRBD1 (6 bases). V was cut by 5 bases and J by 4 bases, with 17 bases left in between. In germline, CDR1 is SGHTA, CDR2 FQGNSA. The CDR3 extends over 16 amino acids. The CDR3 region is CASSLQRTVGTGELFF. CDR3 nucleotides: TGTGCCAGCAGCCTGCAGCGGACAGTTGGCACCGGGGAGCTGTTTTTT.

The chain links TRBV6-4 to TRBJ1-1; D gene unclear. The CDR3 length is 13 residues. V lost 3 bases and J lost 0, with 5 bases in between. The V gene's germline CDR1 is MRHNA and CDR2 SNTAGT. CDR3 DNA sequence: TGTGCCAGCAGTGAAAGCGTGAACACTGAAGCTTTCTTT. Translation: CASSESVNTEAFF.

The chain joins TRBV12-3 or TRBV12-4 to TRBJ2-3; D perhaps matches TRBD2 (5 bases). Between the trimmed V and J ends, which lost 6 bases and 6 bases, there was a span of 7 bases. CDR3 length: 11 residues. CDR3 protein: CASRGVDTQYF. CDR3 nucleotide sequence: TGTGCCAGCAGGGGAGTCGATACGCAGTATTTT.

The J gene is TRBJ2-7, the V gene TRBV30; 13 bases match TRBD2. The V segment lost 5 bases and the J segment 7 bases; nucleotides outside the gene matches: 8. The CDR3 has 14 residues. From germline, CDR1 is GTSNPN and CDR2 SVGIG (reference sequence). CDR3: CAWELAGGPKEQYF. The CDR3 DNA reads TGTGCCTGGGAACTAGCGGGAGGGCCGAAGGAGCAGTACTTC.

The V and J genes are TRBV5-1 and TRBJ2-3; 10 bases are a match to TRBD1. Losses at the gene ends were 2 bases for V and 4 bases for J; bases not matched to a gene: 7. CDR1 is SGHRS and CDR2 is YFSETQ in the germline V gene. CDR3 length equals 16 residues. The CDR3 DNA reads TGCGCCAGCAGCTTACGCGACAGGGGGCCCCCAGATACGCAGTATTTT. Protein product: CASSLRDRGPPDTQYF.

This clone was recorded once. The chain is built from TRBV27 and TRBJ2-1, with 8 bases lining up with TRBD2. Germline loops: CDR1 MNHEY, CDR2 SMNVEV (reference sequence). This CDR3 is built from 15 residues. V was pared by 0 bases and J by 7 bases, with 5 bases of the junction left unmatched. The CDR3 nucleotides are TGTGCCAGCAGTTTATCACTAGCGGTCTTTAATGAGCAGTTCTTC. Translation: CASSLSLAVFNEQFF.